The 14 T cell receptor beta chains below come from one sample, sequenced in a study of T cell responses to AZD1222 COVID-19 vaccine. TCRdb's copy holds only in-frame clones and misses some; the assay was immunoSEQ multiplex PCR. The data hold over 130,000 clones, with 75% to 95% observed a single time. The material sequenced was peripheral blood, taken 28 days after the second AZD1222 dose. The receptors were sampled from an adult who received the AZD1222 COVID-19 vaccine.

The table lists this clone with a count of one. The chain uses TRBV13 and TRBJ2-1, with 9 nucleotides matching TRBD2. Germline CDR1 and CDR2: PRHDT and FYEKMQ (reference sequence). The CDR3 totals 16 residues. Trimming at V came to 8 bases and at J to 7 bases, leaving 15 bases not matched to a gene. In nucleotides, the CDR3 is TGTGCCAGCGGTCCGAGGGGCGGGAGGGCAGGTAATGAGCAGTTCTTC. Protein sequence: CASGPRGGRAGNEQFF.

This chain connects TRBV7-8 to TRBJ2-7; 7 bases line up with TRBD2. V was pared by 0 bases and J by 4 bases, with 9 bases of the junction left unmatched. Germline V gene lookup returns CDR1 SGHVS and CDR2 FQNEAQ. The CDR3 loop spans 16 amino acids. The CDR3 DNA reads TGTGCCAGCAGCTTAGCCGTGGCGGGAGTGGAGTACGAGCAGTACTTC. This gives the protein CASSLAVAGVEYEQYF. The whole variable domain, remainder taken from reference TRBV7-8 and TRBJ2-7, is GAGVSQSPRYKVAKRGQDVALRCDPISGHVSLFWYQQALGQGPEFLTYFQNEAQLDKSGLPSDRFFAERPEGSVSTLKIQRTQQEDSAVYLCASSLAVAGVEYEQYFGPGTRLTVT.

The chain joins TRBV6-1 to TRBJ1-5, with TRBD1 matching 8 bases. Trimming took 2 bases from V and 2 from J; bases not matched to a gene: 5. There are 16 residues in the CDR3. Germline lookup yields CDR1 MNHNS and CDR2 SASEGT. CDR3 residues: CASSEWTGLGNQPQHF. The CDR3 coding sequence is TGTGCCAGCAGTGAATGGACAGGGTTGGGCAATCAGCCCCAGCATTTT.

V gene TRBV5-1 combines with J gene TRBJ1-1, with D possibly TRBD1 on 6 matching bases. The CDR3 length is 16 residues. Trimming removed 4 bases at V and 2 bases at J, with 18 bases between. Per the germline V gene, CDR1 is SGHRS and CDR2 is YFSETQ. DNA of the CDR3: TGCGCCAGCAGCCCACGACAGGTTACATTAAACACTGAAGCTTTCTTT. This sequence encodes CASSPRQVTLNTEAFF.

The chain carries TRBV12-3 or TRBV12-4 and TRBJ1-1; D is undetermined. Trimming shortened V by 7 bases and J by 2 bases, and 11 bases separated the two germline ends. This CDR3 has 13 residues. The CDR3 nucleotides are TGTGCCAGCACCCCTCCCGGCAACACTGAAGCTTTCTTT. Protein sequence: CASTPPGNTEAFF.

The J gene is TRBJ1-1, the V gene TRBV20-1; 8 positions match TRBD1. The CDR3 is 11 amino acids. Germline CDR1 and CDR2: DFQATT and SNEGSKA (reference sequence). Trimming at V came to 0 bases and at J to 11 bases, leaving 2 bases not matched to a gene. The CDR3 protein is CSAREDREAFF. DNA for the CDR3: TGCAGTGCTAGAGAGGACAGGGAGGCTTTCTTT.

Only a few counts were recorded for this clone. CDR3 nucleotide sequence: TGTGCCAGCAGCTCCCGACTAGGGAACCGCCAAGAGACCCAGTACTTC. The encoded protein is CASSSRLGNRQETQYF. The chain has TRBV9 and TRBJ2-5, with D perhaps TRBD2 (6 bases). This CDR3 has 16 amino acids. Trimming pared 4 bases from V and 1 base from J, leaving 17 bases between. CDR1 is SGDLS and CDR2 is YYNGEE in the germline V gene.

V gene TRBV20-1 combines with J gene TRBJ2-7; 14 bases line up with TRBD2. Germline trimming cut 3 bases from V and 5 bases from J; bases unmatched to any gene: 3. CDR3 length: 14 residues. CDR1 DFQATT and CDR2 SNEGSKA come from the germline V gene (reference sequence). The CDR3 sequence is CSASEGLAGDEQYF. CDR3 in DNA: TGCAGTGCTAGTGAGGGACTAGCGGGAGACGAGCAGTACTTC.

Written as DNA, the CDR3 is TGTGCCAGCAGCCTGCTAAGGGAATCTGGCTACACCTTC. This translates into CASSLLRESGYTF. The chain combines TRBV7-8 with TRBJ1-2, with D unclear. Germline V gene data show CDR1 as SGHVS and CDR2 as FQNEAQ. V was shortened by 5 bases and J by 7 bases, with 14 bases between the two germline ends. CDR3 length: 13 residues.

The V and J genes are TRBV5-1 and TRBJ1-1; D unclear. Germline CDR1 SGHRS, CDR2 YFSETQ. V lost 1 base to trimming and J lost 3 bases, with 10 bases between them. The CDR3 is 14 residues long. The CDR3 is CASSLIGRDTEAFF. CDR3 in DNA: TGCGCCAGCAGCTTGATAGGTCGAGACACTGAAGCTTTCTTT.

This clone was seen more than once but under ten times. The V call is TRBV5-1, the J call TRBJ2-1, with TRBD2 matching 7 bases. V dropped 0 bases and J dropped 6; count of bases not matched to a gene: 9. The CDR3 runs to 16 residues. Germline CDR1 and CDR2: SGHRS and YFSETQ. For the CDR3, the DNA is TGCGCCAGCAGCTTGGGCCCCCGGGGGGACGGCAATGAGCAGTTCTTC. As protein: CASSLGPRGDGNEQFF.

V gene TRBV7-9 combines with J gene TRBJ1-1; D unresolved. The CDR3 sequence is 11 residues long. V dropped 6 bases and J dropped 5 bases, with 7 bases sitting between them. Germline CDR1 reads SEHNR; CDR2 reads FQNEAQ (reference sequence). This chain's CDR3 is CASRQGTEAFF. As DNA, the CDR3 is TGTGCCAGCAGACAAGGGACTGAAGCTTTCTTT.

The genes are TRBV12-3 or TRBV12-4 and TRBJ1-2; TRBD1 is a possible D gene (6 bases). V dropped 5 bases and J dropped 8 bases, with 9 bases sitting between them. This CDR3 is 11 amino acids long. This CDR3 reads CASSPGVGYTF. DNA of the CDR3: TGTGCCAGCAGTCCAGGGGTAGGCTACACCTTC.

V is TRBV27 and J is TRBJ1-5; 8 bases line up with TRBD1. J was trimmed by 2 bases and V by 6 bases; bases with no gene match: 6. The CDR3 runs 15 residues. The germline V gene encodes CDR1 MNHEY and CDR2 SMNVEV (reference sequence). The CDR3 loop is CASRPTTGGNQPQHF. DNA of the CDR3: TGTGCCAGCAGACCGACGACAGGGGGCAATCAGCCCCAGCATTTT.